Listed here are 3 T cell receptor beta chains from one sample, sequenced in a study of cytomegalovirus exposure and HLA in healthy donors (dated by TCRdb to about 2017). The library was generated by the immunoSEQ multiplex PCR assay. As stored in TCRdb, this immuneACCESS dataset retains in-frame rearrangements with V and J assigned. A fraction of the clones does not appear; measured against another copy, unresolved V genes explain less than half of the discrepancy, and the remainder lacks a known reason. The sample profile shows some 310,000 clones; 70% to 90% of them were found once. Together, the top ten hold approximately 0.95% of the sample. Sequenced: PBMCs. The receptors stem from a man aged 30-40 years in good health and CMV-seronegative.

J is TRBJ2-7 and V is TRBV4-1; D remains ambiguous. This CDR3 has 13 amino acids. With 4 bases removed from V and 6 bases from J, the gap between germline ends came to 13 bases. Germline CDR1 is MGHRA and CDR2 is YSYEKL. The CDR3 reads CASSPATRFEQYF. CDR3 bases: TGCGCCAGCAGCCCTGCTACGCGTTTCGAGCAGTACTTC.

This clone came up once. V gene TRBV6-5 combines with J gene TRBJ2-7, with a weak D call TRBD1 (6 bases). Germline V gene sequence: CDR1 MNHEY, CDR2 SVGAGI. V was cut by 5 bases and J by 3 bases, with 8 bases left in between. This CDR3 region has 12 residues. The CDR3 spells CASSLQGYEQYF. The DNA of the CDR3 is TGTGCCAGCAGTCTACAGGGCTACGAGCAGTACTTC.

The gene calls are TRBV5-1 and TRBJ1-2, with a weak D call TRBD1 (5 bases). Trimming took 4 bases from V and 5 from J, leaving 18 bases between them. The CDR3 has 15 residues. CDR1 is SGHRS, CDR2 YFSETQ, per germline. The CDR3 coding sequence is TGCGCCAGCAGCCCCATTGGCGGGGGTGTATATGGCTACACCTTC. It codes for CASSPIGGGVYGYTF.